Shown below are 12 T cell receptor beta chains from a single sample sequenced in a study of metastatic and nonmetastatic thyroid tumors. TCRdb re-called clones via MiXCR from the PCR reads. The profile covers 9,000 or so clones, with roughly 14% appearing a single time and around 5.4% taken by the ten largest. Each patient went into thyroid surgery without having received any treatment. The sample comprised blood. The origin of the receptors is a female donor with papillary thyroid cancer or a benign thyroid nodule (not recorded which). Some clones in this sample may be carry-over from other donors' samples.

By its share, this clone is medium-sized. The chain carries TRBV11-3 and TRBJ2-7, with 15 bases aligning to TRBD2. J lost 0 bases, V lost 4 bases, and 7 bases had no gene match. The CDR3 has 18 residues. Germline lookup yields CDR1 SGHNT and CDR2 YENEEA. CDR3 nucleotides: TGTGCCAGCAGCTCCGGGACTAGCGGGGGGCCCACCTCCTACGAGCAGTACTTC. It is translated as CASSSGTSGGPTSYEQYF.

By its share, this clone is medium-sized. This rearrangement joins TRBV10-2 to TRBJ1-2; 7 bases agree with TRBD1. Germline V lookup: CDR1 WSHSY, CDR2 SAAADI. V lost 6 bases and J lost 6; bases outside the gene matches: 7. The CDR3 has 13 residues. CDR3 DNA: TGCGCCAGCAGGGGACAGCAGTTGGATGGCTACACCTTC. This codes for CASRGQQLDGYTF.

The chain combines TRBV19 with TRBJ2-3; D may be TRBD1 or TRBD2 (6 bases each). The CDR3 spans 16 residues. CDR1 LNHDA and CDR2 SQIVND come from the germline V gene (reference sequence). Trimming pared 6 bases from V and 4 bases from J, leaving 20 bases between. CDR3 sequence reads: CASSRHRVGRSDTQYF. As DNA, the CDR3 is TGTGCCAGTAGCCGCCACAGGGTAGGGAGGTCAGATACGCAGTATTTT. The whole variable domain, remainder taken from reference TRBV19 and TRBJ2-3, is DGGITQSPKYLFRKEGQNVTLSCEQNLNHDAMYWYRQDPGQGLRLIYYSQIVNDFQKGDIAEGYSVSREKKESFPLTVTSAQKNPTAFYLCASSRHRVGRSDTQYFGPGTRLTVL.

On this clone itself: An end of the junction does not agree with germline; a read error may underlie this. The CDR3, as DNA: TGTGCCAGCTCAACCTTTTTTAGCAATCGGCCCCAGCATTTT. Translation: CASSTFFSNRPQHF. V is TRBV6-1 and J is TRBJ1-5; D gene unclear. CDR3 length: 14 amino acids. Germline CDR1 is MNHNS and CDR2 is SASEGT.

Within the sample, this clone is medium-sized. The rearrangement links TRBV11-2 to TRBJ2-5, with D perhaps TRBD1 (6 bases). CDR3 length equals 15 residues. Looked up from germline, CDR1 is SGHAT and CDR2 is FQNNGV. Trimming stripped 1 base from V and 5 bases from J, with 14 bases between. The chain's CDR3 is CASSLGRTVSETQYF. The CDR3 DNA sequence: TGTGCCAGCAGCTTAGGGAGGACAGTTTCGGAGACCCAGTACTTC.

There are many counts of this clone. The chain employs TRBV19 and TRBJ1-1; D remains unclear. The germline V gene has CDR1 LNHDA and CDR2 SQIVND (reference sequence). Trimming left V 3 bases short and J 4 bases short, with 15 bases between. CDR3 size: 15 residues. The CDR3 bases are TGTGCCAGTAGTATGGGGTACCCCCAGAGCACTGAAGCTTTCTTT. It is translated as CASSMGYPQSTEAFF.

The rearrangement uses TRBV5-1 and TRBJ2-1; D is uncertain. The CDR3 runs 14 residues. Germline V gene lookup returns CDR1 SGHRS and CDR2 YFSETQ. The V gene lost 4 bases and the J gene lost 4 bases, with 12 bases spanning the gap. The CDR3 DNA is TGCGCCAGCAGCGTAGTTGAAGGATACAATGAGCAGTTCTTC. This translates into CASSVVEGYNEQFF.

This clone is deemed medium-sized (0.01 to 0.1%). J is TRBJ2-1 and V is TRBV10-2, with D unclear. V was clipped by 6 bases and J by 10 bases, with 7 bases between them. Germline values: CDR1 WSHSY, CDR2 SAAADI. The CDR3 covers 10 residues. The CDR3 DNA follows: TGCGCCAGCAGGTACGGCGAGCAGTTCTTC. It yields the protein CASRYGEQFF.

This clone was picked up many times. V is TRBV7-2 and J is TRBJ2-7; D remains unclear. This CDR3 comprises 12 residues. Germline-derived CDR1 and CDR2 are SGHTA and FQGNSA. V was cut by 4 bases and J by 7 bases, with 11 bases left in between. CDR3 amino acids: CASSSPALEQYF. As DNA, the CDR3 is TGTGCCAGCAGCTCGCCCGCCCTTGAGCAGTACTTC.

The genes are TRBV12-3 or TRBV12-4 and TRBJ1-5, with D tentatively TRBD1 (5 bases). The CDR3 contains 15 residues. Trimming pared 6 bases from V and 2 bases from J, leaving 14 bases between. The CDR3 here is CASSPRGWGNQPQHF. The DNA for the CDR3 is TGTGCCAGCAGCCCTAGGGGTTGGGGCAATCAGCCCCAGCATTTT.

This chain connects TRBV30 to TRBJ2-7, with D unclear. Germline loops: CDR1 GTSNPN, CDR2 SVGIG (reference sequence). V lost 5 bases to trimming and J lost 11 bases, with 25 bases between them. The CDR3 runs 14 residues. CDR3 sequence reads: CAWSRLFQSYEKYF. CDR3 nucleotide sequence: TGTGCCTGGTCCAGACTCTTTCAGTCGTATGAGAAGTACTTC.

This clone was picked up many times. CDR3 DNA sequence: TGTGCCAGCTCACCAATGAGGAACACCGGGGAGCTGTTTTTT. The encoded protein is CASSPMRNTGELFF. The V and J genes are TRBV18 and TRBJ2-2; D unresolved. The V gene lost 2 bases and the J gene lost 1 base, with 5 bases spanning the gap. This CDR3 has 14 residues. Looked up from germline, CDR1 is KGHSH and CDR2 is LQKENI.